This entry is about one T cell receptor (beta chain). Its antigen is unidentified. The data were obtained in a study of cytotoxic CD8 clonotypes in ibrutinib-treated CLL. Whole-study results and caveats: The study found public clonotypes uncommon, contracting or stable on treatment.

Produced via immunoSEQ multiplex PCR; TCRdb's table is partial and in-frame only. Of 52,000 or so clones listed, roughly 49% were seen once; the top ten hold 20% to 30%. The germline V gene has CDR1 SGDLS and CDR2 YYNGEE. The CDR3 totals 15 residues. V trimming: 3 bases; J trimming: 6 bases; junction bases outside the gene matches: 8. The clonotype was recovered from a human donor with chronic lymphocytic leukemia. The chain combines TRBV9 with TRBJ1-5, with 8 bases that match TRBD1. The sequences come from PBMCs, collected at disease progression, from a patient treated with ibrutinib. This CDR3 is CASSAGTGGGQPQHF. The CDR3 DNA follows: TGTGCCAGCAGCGCCGGGACAGGTGGAGGTCAGCCCCAGCATTTT.